The following is a T cell receptor (beta chain) sequence with its context. Its specificity is unknown. The sample is drawn from a study of cytomegalovirus exposure and HLA in healthy donors. The wider study: Membership in the Caucasian-associated ancestry cluster was found for around four fifths of about 430 genotyped donors. Study observations and caveats: A later analysis reported that several of the most significant clusters appeared to be linked to common viral pathogens, among them Epstein-Barr virus. Some TCR beta chains (164 of them) were listed as cytomegalovirus-associated.

At the time of sampling, donors were nominally healthy, though unrecorded immune exposures were likely. The PCR made use of 60 Vbeta and 13 Jbeta primers. Produced via immunoSEQ multiplex PCR; TCRdb's table is partial and in-frame only. The table includes fewer than 200,000 clones, about 76% detected once. Trimming left V 0 bases short and J 2 bases short, with 7 bases between. The CDR3 contains 14 residues. From germline, CDR1 is LGHNA and CDR2 YNFKEQ. The chain is built from TRBV4-2 and TRBJ1-2; no clear D gene. Sequencing input: PBMCs. This receptor was identified in a woman younger than 30 in good health and CMV-seropositive. In DNA form, the CDR3 reads TGTGCCAGCAGCCAAGAAAACAGCAACTATGGCTACACCTTC. It yields the protein CASSQENSNYGYTF.